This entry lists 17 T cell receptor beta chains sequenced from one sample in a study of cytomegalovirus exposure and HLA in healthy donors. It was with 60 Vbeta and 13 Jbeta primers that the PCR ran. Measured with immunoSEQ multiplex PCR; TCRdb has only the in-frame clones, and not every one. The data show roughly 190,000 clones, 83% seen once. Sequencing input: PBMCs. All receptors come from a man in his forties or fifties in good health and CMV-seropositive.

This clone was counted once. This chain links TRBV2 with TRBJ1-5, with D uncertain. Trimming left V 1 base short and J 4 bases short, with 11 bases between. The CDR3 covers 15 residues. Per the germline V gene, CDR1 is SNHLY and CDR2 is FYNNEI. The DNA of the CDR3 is TGTGCCAGCAGTGAAGGACTGGCGGGTAATCAGCCCCAGCATTTT. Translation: CASSEGLAGNQPQHF.

CDR3: CASSDSGKSSTDTQYF. The CDR3 DNA reads TGCGCCAGCAGCGATAGCGGGAAGAGTAGCACAGATACGCAGTATTTT. The rearrangement joins TRBV5-1 to TRBJ2-3, with 8 nucleotides matching TRBD2. V dropped 4 bases and J dropped 0; count of bases not matched to a gene: 7. This CDR3 region has 16 residues. Germline values: CDR1 SGHRS, CDR2 YFSETQ. The complete variable domain, with remaining parts taken from reference TRBV5-1 and TRBJ2-3, reads KAGVTQTPRYLIKTRGQQVTLSCSPISGHRSVSWYQQTPGQGLQFLFEYFSETQRNKGNFPGRFSGRQFSNSRSEMNVSTLELGDSALYLCASSDSGKSSTDTQYFGPGTRLTVL.

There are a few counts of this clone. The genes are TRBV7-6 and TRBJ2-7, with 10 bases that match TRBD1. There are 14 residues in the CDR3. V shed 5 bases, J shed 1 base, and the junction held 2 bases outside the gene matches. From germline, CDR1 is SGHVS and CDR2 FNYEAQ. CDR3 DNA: TGTGCCAGCAGCCAGGGACAGGGGTCCTACGAGCAGTACTTC. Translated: CASSQGQGSYEQYF.

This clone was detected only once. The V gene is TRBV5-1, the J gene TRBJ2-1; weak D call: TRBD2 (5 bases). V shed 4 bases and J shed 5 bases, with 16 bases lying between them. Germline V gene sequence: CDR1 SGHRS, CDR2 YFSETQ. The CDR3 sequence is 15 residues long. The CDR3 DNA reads TGCGCCAGCAGCCACCGGGCCACGAGGGACAATGAGCAGTTCTTC. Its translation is CASSHRATRDNEQFF.

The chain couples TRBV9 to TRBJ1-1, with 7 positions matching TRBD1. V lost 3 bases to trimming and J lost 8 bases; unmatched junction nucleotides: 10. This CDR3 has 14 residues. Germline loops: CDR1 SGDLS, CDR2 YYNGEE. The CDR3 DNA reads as TGTGCCAGCAGCGCTTTGGACAGGCAAAGGGAAGCTTTCTTT. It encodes CASSALDRQREAFF. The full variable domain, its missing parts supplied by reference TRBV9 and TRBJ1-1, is DSGVTQTPKHLITATGQRVTLRCSPRSGDLSVYWYQQSLDQGLQFLIQYYNGEERAKGNILERFSAQQFPDLHSELNLSSLELGDSALYFCASSALDRQREAFFGQGTRLTVV.

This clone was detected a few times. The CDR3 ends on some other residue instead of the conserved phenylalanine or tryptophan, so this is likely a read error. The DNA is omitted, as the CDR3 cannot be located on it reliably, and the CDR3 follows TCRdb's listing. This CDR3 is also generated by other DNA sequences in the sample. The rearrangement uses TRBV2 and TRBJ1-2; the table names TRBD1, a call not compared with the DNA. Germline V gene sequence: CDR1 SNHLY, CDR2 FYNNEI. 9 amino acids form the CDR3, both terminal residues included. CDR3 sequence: CASSAGGPT.

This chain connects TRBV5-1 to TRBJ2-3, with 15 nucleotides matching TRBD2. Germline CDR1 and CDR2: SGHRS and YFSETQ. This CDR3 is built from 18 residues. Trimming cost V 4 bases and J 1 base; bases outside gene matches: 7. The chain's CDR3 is CASSIGLAGGPGTDTQYF. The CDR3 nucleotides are TGCGCCAGCAGCATCGGACTAGCGGGAGGGCCGGGCACAGATACGCAGTATTTT.

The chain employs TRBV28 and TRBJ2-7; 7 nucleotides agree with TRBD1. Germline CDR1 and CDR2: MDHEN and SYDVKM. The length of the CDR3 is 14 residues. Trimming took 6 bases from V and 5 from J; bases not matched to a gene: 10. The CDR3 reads CASSRTGVLHEQYF. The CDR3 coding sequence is TGTGCCAGCAGCAGAACAGGGGTGCTCCACGAGCAGTACTTC.

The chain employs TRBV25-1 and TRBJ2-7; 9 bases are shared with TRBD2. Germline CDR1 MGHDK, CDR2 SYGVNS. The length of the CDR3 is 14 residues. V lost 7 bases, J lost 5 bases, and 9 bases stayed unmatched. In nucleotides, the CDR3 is TGTGCCAGCACCCTAGCGGGATCCACTCACGAGCAGTACTTC. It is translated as CASTLAGSTHEQYF.

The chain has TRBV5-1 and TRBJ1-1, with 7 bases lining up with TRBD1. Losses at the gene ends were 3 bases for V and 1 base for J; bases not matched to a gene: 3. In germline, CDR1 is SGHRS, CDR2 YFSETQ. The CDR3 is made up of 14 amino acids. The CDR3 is CASSYTGANTEAFF. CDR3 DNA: TGCGCCAGCAGCTACACAGGGGCGAACACTGAAGCTTTCTTT. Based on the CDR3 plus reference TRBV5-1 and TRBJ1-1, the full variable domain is KAGVTQTPRYLIKTRGQQVTLSCSPISGHRSVSWYQQTPGQGLQFLFEYFSETQRNKGNFPGRFSGRQFSNSRSEMNVSTLELGDSALYLCASSYTGANTEAFFGQGTRLTVV.

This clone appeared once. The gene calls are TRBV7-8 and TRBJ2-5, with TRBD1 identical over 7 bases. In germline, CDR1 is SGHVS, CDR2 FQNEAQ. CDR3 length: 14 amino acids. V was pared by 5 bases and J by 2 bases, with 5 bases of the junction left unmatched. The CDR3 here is CASSRMTGQETQYF. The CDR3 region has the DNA TGTGCCAGCAGCCGGATGACAGGGCAAGAGACCCAGTACTTC.

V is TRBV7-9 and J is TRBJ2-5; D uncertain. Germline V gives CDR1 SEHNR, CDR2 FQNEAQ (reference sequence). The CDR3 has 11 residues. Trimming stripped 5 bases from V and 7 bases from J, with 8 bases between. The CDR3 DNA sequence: TGTGCCAGCAGCCCCGACTGGACCCAGTACTTC. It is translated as CASSPDWTQYF.

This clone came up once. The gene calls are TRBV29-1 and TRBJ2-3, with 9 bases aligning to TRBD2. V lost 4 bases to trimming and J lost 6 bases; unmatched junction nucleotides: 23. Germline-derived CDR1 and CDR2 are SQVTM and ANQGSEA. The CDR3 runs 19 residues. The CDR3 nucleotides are TGCAGCGTTGTTAAGAAGTCCTGGACTAGCGTTCCGTGGTCGGATACGCAGTATTTT. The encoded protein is CSVVKKSWTSVPWSDTQYF.

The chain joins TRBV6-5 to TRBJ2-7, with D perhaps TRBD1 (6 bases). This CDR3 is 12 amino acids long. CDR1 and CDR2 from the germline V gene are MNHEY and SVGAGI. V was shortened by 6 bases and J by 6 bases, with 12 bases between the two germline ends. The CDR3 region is CASSSTGIEQYF. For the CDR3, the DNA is TGTGCCAGCAGCTCAACAGGGATCGAGCAGTACTTC.

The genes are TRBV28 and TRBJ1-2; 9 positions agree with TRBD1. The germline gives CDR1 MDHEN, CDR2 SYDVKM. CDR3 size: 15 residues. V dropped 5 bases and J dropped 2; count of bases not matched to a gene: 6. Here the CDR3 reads CASSPFGQGNYGYTF. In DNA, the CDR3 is TGTGCCAGCAGTCCCTTCGGACAGGGGAACTATGGCTACACCTTC.

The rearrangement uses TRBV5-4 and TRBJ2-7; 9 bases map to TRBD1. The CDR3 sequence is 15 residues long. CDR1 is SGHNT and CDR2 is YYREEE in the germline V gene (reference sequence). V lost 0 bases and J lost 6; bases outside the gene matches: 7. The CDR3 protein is CASSLGTGGLREQYF. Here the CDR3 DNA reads TGTGCCAGCAGCTTGGGAACAGGGGGCCTTCGCGAGCAGTACTTC.

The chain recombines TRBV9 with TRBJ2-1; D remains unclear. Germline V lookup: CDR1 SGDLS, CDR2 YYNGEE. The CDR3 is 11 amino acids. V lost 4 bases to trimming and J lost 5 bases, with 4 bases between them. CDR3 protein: CASSSDNEQFF. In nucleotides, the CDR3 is TGTGCCAGCAGCAGCGACAATGAGCAGTTCTTC.